The entry below describes one T cell receptor beta chain. Germline values: CDR1 MDHEN, CDR2 SYDVKM. The V gene lost 9 bases and the J gene lost 4 bases, with 15 bases spanning the gap. This CDR3 spans 13 amino acids. TCR beta chains were sequenced at survey level with immunoSEQ. Clones were sequenced by immunoSEQ multiplex PCR, and TCRdb holds only the in-frame ones, with some missing. The sample has approximately 50,000 clones; more than 85% are singletons. The receptor's source is a man between 35 and 55 years old with rheumatoid arthritis. V gene TRBV28 combines with J gene TRBJ1-1; no definite D call. Sequencing input: PBMCs. Here the CDR3 reads CASLPSVRTEAFF. The CDR3 coding sequence is TGTGCCAGTCTACCTAGTGTTCGCACTGAAGCTTTCTTT.